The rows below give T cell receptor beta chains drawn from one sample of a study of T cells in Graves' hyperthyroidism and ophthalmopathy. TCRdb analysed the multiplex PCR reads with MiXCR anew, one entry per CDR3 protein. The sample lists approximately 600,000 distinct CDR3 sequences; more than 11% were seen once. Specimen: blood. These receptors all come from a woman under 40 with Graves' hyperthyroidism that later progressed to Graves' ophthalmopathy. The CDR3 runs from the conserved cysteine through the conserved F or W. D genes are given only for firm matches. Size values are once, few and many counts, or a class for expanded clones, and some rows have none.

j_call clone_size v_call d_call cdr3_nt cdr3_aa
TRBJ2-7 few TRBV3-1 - TGTGCCAGCAGCCAAGATTTATTCCGACAGTACTTC CASSQDLFRQYF
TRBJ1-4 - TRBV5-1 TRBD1 TGCGCCAGCAGCTTGGCCCGGGACAGCTTTTACAATGAAAAACTGTTTTTT CASSLARDSFYNEKLFF
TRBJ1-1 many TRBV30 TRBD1 TGTGCCTGGAGTGTAATAGTAACAGTGGACAGGGACACTGAAGCTTTCTTT CAWSVIVTVDRDTEAFF
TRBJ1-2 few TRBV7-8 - TGTGCCGGGATGGGAGACTATGGCTACACCTTC CAGMGDYGYTF
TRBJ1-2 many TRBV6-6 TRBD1 TGTGCCAGCAGTTACATCCCAGGGGGCGCGGGCTACACCTTC CASSYIPGGAGYTF
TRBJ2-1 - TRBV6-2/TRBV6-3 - TGTGCCACCCTCGGAGAGGGCGGGACCTCCTACAATGAGCAGTTCTTC CATLGEGGTSYNEQFF
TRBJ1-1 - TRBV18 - TGTGCCAGCTCACCACCGCGGGGGGAAGATATTGAAGCTTTCTTT CASSPPRGEDIEAFF
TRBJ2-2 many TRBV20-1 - TGCAGTGCTCCAGGGGCTAAACTCACCGGGGAGCTGTTTTTT CSAPGAKLTGELFF
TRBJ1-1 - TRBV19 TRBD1 TGTGCCAGTAAGGACAGGGGCACTGAAGCTTTCTTT CASKDRGTEAFF
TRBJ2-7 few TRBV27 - TGTGCCAGCGCAAGGGGCTCAGACTCCTACGAGCAGTACTTC CASARGSDSYEQYF
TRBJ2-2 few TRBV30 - TGTGCCTGGAGTGTACGTGGGGCAGTGACATTCACCGGGGAGCTGTTTTTT CAWSVRGAVTFTGELFF
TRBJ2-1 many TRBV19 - TGTGCCAGTAGAAGGCGGCCGCCATACTACAATGAGCAGTTCTTC CASRRRPPYYNEQFF
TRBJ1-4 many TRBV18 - TGTGCCAGCTCAGCCGGACAGAATAATGAAAAACTGTTTTTT CASSAGQNNEKLFF
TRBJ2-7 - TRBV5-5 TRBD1 TGTGCCAGCAGCCGGGACAGGGAGATCCACGAGCAGTACTTC CASSRDREIHEQYF
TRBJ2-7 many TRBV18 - TGTGCCAGCTCACCCGTGGACCAAGGGGAGCAGTACTTC CASSPVDQGEQYF
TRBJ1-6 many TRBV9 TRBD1 TGTGCCAGCAACAGGGGCCCAGGCGAGGCCCTCCACTTT CASNRGPGEALHF
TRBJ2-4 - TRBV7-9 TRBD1 TGTGCCAGCAGTCCCCTAGTGGGACAGGGCCTACTCCTAGCCAAAAACGTTCAGTACTTC CASSPLVGQGLLLAKNVQYF
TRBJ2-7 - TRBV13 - TGTGCCAGCAGCCATAGCATAGGCGAGCAGTACTTC CASSHSIGEQYF
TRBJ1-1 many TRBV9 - TGTGCCAGCAGCGAGGGGTACATCGACACTGAAGCTTTCTTT CASSEGYIDTEAFF
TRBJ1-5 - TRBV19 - TGTGCCAGTACCAACGTACGACAGAAAGGGGGGTGGGGGGCCAATCAGCCCCAGCATTTT CASTNVRQKGGWGANQPQHF
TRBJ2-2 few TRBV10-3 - TGTGCCATCAGAATAGGGTACACCGGGGAGCTGTTTTTT CAIRIGYTGELFF
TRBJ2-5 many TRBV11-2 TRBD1 TGTGCCAGCAGCTTAGGGACAGGGTTAGGCTCAGAGACCCAGTACTTC CASSLGTGLGSETQYF
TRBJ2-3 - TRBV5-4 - TGTGCCAGCAGCTTGGGTGTTGTCCGGGGAAGCACAGATACGCAGTATTTT CASSLGVVRGSTDTQYF
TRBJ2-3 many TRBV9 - TGTGCCAGCAGCGCTTACACAGATACGCAGTATTTT CASSAYTDTQYF
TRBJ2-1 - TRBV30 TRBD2 TGTGCCTCGACTAGCGGGAGGGCCTTCCATGAGCAGTTCTTC CASTSGRAFHEQFF
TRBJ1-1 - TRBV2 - TGTGCCAGAAATTCGGGGGCGAACACTGAAGCTTTCTTT CARNSGANTEAFF
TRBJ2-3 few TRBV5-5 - TGTGCCAGCAGTATCAGCGGCCCTAGCACAGATACGCAGTATTTT CASSISGPSTDTQYF
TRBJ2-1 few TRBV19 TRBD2 TGTGCCAGTAGTATAGACCCCCCGGGAGCGGGAGGAATACATGAGCAGTTCTTC CASSIDPPGAGGIHEQFF